These 21 T cell receptor beta chains came from one sample sequenced in a study of cytomegalovirus exposure and HLA in healthy donors. The PCR had 60 Vbeta and 13 Jbeta primers. Some clones are missing from TCRdb's copy, which holds only in-frame ones; the method was immunoSEQ multiplex PCR. Of 150,000 to 200,000 clones listed, 75% to 80% are singletons. The sequenced material came from PBMCs. The receptors were gathered from a young woman in good health and CMV-seropositive.

This clone occurred once. The CDR3 sequence is CASSPQTGGGTGELFF. CDR3 nucleotide sequence: TGTGCCAGCAGCCCTCAGACAGGGGGCGGGACCGGGGAGCTGTTTTTT. J is TRBJ2-2 and V is TRBV9, with 10 bases identical to TRBD1. Unmatched junction bases numbered 8, after V lost 4 bases and J lost 5 bases. The germline V gene encodes CDR1 SGDLS and CDR2 YYNGEE. This CDR3 has 16 residues.

The chain has TRBV9 and TRBJ2-1; a possible D gene is TRBD2 (6 bases). This CDR3 is built from 17 residues. V lost 3 bases and J 0 bases, leaving 16 bases between the germline ends. CDR1 and CDR2 from the germline V gene are SGDLS and YYNGEE. For the CDR3, the DNA is TGTGCCAGCAGCGAGGGTACCCGGGGGAGCTCCTACAATGAGCAGTTCTTC. As protein: CASSEGTRGSSYNEQFF.

This clone has only one observation. The V gene is TRBV18, the J gene TRBJ2-3; D possibly corresponds to TRBD1 (6 bases). CDR3 length: 15 amino acids. Germline CDR1 is KGHSH and CDR2 is LQKENI. V lost 0 bases, J lost 3 bases, and 10 bases lay in between. For the CDR3, the DNA is TGTGCCAGCTCACCACCCGTCGACAGGACAGATACGCAGTATTTT. This encodes CASSPPVDRTDTQYF.

The CDR3 loop is CASSLVGTSGSDEQFF. CDR3 in DNA: TGCGCCAGCAGCTTGGTTGGAACTAGCGGGAGTGATGAGCAGTTCTTC. The chain links TRBV5-1 to TRBJ2-1; 11 positions agree with TRBD2. V dropped 0 bases and J dropped 8; count of bases not matched to a gene: 7. The length of the CDR3 is 16 residues. Germline CDR1 reads SGHRS; CDR2 reads YFSETQ. The complete variable domain, with remaining parts taken from reference TRBV5-1 and TRBJ2-1, reads KAGVTQTPRYLIKTRGQQVTLSCSPISGHRSVSWYQQTPGQGLQFLFEYFSETQRNKGNFPGRFSGRQFSNSRSEMNVSTLELGDSALYLCASSLVGTSGSDEQFFGPGTRLTVL.

The chain has TRBV7-2 and TRBJ2-1; D remains ambiguous. Germline V gene sequence: CDR1 SGHTA, CDR2 FQGNSA. Trimming removed 1 base at V and 4 bases at J, with 5 bases between. The CDR3 is 13 residues long. DNA of the CDR3: TGTGCCAGCAGCTTAGAAGCTTACAATGAGCAGTTCTTC. Translated: CASSLEAYNEQFF. The entire variable domain, with the rest obtained from reference TRBV7-2 and TRBJ2-1, is as follows: GAGVSQSPSNKVTEKGKDVELRCDPISGHTALYWYRQSLGQGLEFLIYFQGNSAPDKSGLPSDRFSAERTGGSVSTLTIQRTQQEDSAVYLCASSLEAYNEQFFGPGTRLTVL.

This clone was counted a few times. The V gene is TRBV7-9, the J gene TRBJ2-1, with D unresolved. This CDR3 comprises 12 residues. V lost 3 bases and J 6 bases, leaving 6 bases between the germline ends. Germline-derived CDR1 and CDR2 are SEHNR and FQNEAQ (reference sequence). The CDR3 DNA reads TGTGCCAGCAGCTTTTTTCGCAATGAGCAGTTCTTC. It specifies CASSFFRNEQFF. The full variable domain, completed using reference TRBV7-9 and TRBJ2-1, is DTGVSQNPRHKITKRGQNVTFRCDPISEHNRLYWYRQTLGQGPEFLTYFQNEAQLEKSRLLSDRFSAERPKGSFSTLEIQRTEQGDSAMYLCASSFFRNEQFFGPGTRLTVL.

V usage is TRBV9 and J usage is TRBJ1-2; the D is unclear. The germline gives CDR1 SGDLS, CDR2 YYNGEE. The CDR3 has 13 residues. Trimming stripped 7 bases from V and 3 bases from J, with 13 bases between. DNA of the CDR3: TGTGCCAGCGGAGACTCGGCGGACTATGGCTACACCTTC. This sequence encodes CASGDSADYGYTF.

The rearrangement uses TRBV4-1 and TRBJ1-5; no definite D call. From germline, CDR1 is MGHRA and CDR2 YSYEKL. V was shortened by 0 bases and J by 5 bases, with 17 bases between the two germline ends. The CDR3 runs 17 residues. This chain's CDR3 is CASSQESQTSRHQPQHF. The CDR3 DNA follows: TGCGCCAGCAGCCAAGAGTCACAGACGTCTCGTCATCAGCCCCAGCATTTT.

This clone occurred a few times. The V gene is TRBV7-2, the J gene TRBJ1-2; 8 bases match TRBD1. The CDR3 is 15 amino acids. Germline V lookup: CDR1 SGHTA, CDR2 FQGNSA. With V trimmed by 1 base and J by 4 bases, 5 bases remained unmatched. CDR3 protein: CASSLVGQASYGYTF. The CDR3 DNA reads TGTGCCAGCAGCTTAGTGGGACAGGCTAGCTATGGCTACACCTTC.

The chain joins TRBV23-1 to TRBJ1-5; possible D gene TRBD1, 5 bases. TRBV23-1 is an ORF, and what it does is uncertain. The CDR3 extends over 18 amino acids. V lost 0 bases and J 11 bases, leaving 26 bases between the germline ends. The CDR3 bases are TGCGCCAGCAGTCAATCCGGGGGGACCGCCTCTTTCCAAGGGGCCCAGCATTTT. Its protein product is CASSQSGGTASFQGAQHF.

V usage is TRBV7-6 and J usage is TRBJ2-3; 12 bases map to TRBD2. The CDR3 is 16 amino acids. Trimming at V came to 5 bases and at J to 4 bases, leaving 7 bases not matched to a gene. Germline loops: CDR1 SGHVS, CDR2 FNYEAQ. In DNA form, the CDR3 reads TGTGCCAGCAGCGCTAGCGGGGGGGCCTTGGCAGATACGCAGTATTTT. This gives the protein CASSASGGALADTQYF.

The sample holds one count of this clone. The genes are TRBV4-1 and TRBJ2-1; 10 positions match TRBD2. The germline CDR1 and CDR2 sequences are MGHRA and YSYEKL. The CDR3 length is 16 residues. V lost 4 bases, J lost 5 bases, and 8 bases stayed unmatched. This chain's CDR3 is CASSPLSSGGNNEQFF. The CDR3 DNA is TGCGCCAGCAGCCCACTATCTAGCGGGGGTAACAATGAGCAGTTCTTC.

This clone was counted a few times. CDR3 in DNA: TGTGCCAGTAGTATGATCGGGAACACTGAAGCTTTCTTT. This sequence encodes CASSMIGNTEAFF. The chain is built from TRBV19 and TRBJ1-1, with D unresolved. The V gene lost 3 bases and the J gene lost 1 base, with 6 bases spanning the gap. This CDR3 contains 13 residues. The V gene's germline CDR1 is LNHDA and CDR2 SQIVND (reference sequence).

The chain couples TRBV28 to TRBJ1-2; perhaps TRBD1 as D (5 bases). With 5 bases removed from V and 4 bases from J, the gap between germline ends came to 14 bases. CDR1 is MDHEN and CDR2 is SYDVKM in the germline V gene. There are 14 residues in the CDR3. The CDR3 bases are TGTGCCAGCAGTCCGCAGGGCTCACTCTATGGCTACACCTTC. This gives the protein CASSPQGSLYGYTF.

This chain joins TRBV2 and TRBJ1-1; D remains ambiguous. Trimming removed 6 bases at V and 6 bases at J, with 11 bases between. Germline-derived CDR1 and CDR2 are SNHLY and FYNNEI. This CDR3 comprises 12 residues. CDR3 DNA: TGTGCCAGCAGATGGAGAGCAGCTGAAGCTTTCTTT. This codes for CASRWRAAEAFF.

The chain recombines TRBV19 with TRBJ2-3; 7 bases match TRBD2. The V and J ends lost 3 bases and 2 bases, in that order; junction bases with no gene match: 8. This CDR3 is built from 16 residues. The germline V gene has CDR1 LNHDA and CDR2 SQIVND (reference sequence). CDR3 in amino acids: CASSIARGGDTDTQYF. The CDR3 DNA is TGTGCCAGTAGTATTGCCCGGGGAGGGGACACAGATACGCAGTATTTT.

This clone was seen repeatedly, ten times or more. The V call is TRBV9, the J call TRBJ2-2; D uncertain. Trimming took 1 base from V and 5 from J, leaving 15 bases between them. This CDR3 is built from 16 residues. Looked up from germline, CDR1 is SGDLS and CDR2 is YYNGEE. The CDR3 nucleotides read TGTGCCAGCAGCGTAAGAAATCTCGTTCAGACCGGGGAGCTGTTTTTT. Protein: CASSVRNLVQTGELFF.

The chain has TRBV30 and TRBJ2-7; TRBD1 aligns across 9 bases. V lost 3 bases, J lost 6 bases, and 0 bases stayed unmatched. The CDR3 extends over 11 amino acids. Germline V gene data show CDR1 as GTSNPN and CDR2 as SVGIG (reference sequence). CDR3 protein: CAWRGQGEQYF. The CDR3 nucleotides read TGTGCCTGGAGGGGACAGGGCGAGCAGTACTTC.

The J gene is TRBJ1-5, the V gene TRBV6-1; perhaps TRBD1 as D (5 bases). The CDR3 is made up of 15 amino acids. CDR1 is MNHNS, CDR2 SASEGT, per germline. V shed 5 bases and J shed 2 bases, with 13 bases lying between them. CDR3 residues: CASSSRRGGNQPQHF. The CDR3 DNA reads TGTGCCAGCAGTTCAAGGAGGGGCGGCAATCAGCCCCAGCATTTT.

The chain couples TRBV10-1 to TRBJ2-3; TRBD2 agrees at 8 bases. V was pared by 8 bases and J by 0 bases, with 4 bases of the junction left unmatched. The germline V gene encodes CDR1 WNHNN and CDR2 SYGVQD (reference sequence). The CDR3 runs to 14 residues. The CDR3 is CASGSGISTDTQYF. The CDR3 DNA is TGCGCCAGCGGTAGCGGGATTAGCACAGATACGCAGTATTTT.

Details on this clone: A read error may produce the germline difference seen at one junction end. The V call is TRBV7-7, the J call TRBJ1-1; unclear D gene. Germline CDR1 is SSHAT and CDR2 is FNYEAQ (reference sequence). The CDR3 contains 13 residues. Written as DNA, the CDR3 is TGTGCTAGCAGCTTAGTAACGAGTCTTGAAGCTTTCTTT. It translates to CASSLVTSLEAFF.